The entry that follows covers one T cell receptor beta chain sequence. There is no known antigen for this receptor. No quality values exist for individual bases; no much larger clone is one base distant. Each collaborating institution followed its own protocols to collect whole blood in K2EDTA tubes. Collaborator samples were shipped for TCRbeta analysis as frozen whole blood, isolated PBMCs, or DNA extracted from either sample type. The data originate from a study of blood T cell repertoires in COVID-19 (TCRdb year 2020). About the full investigation: Samples from collaborators originated in the United States, Italy and Spain and spanned both the acute and convalescent phases of COVID-19. Samples came from the ongoing ImmuneRACE study (first 160 participants) plus 1,254 subjects from 6 global collaborators. Nearly every sample came with metadata listing a de-identified subject ID, COVID-19 status, age in years and sex. Deeply sampled blood TCRbeta repertoires from subjects exposed to, actively infected with, or recovered from COVID-19 were included in the dataset. Where available, HLA class I and class II types were obtained from metadata supplied by the sample provider rather than from assay-based typing. The material from the prospective study consisted of cDNA or gDNA derived from T cells, B-cell-depleted T cells, or PBMCs. The repertoires were made available in a free public database intended to serve as a resource for research on the immune response to SARS-CoV-2.

General conclusions and limits of the study: How much clinical and demographic metadata was included differed by source and by participant, and the metadata was provided uncurated.

TCRbeta CDR3 regions were amplified from genomic DNA by means of the immunoSEQ Assay, a bias-controlled multiplex PCR. Regarding the original processing steps: The number of nucleated cells in each sample was estimated from the amplification of reference gene primers within the assay. Sequence reads were collapsed and filtered to measure the absolute abundance of every unique TCRbeta CDR3 rearrangement. Productive Simpson clonality was computed per sample as the square root of Simpson's diversity index over productive rearrangements. In its TCRdb copy, this immuneACCESS table keeps in-frame sequences only and misses some clones. Where compared with another copy, unresolved V genes explain less than half of these, and the others have no known cause. Clone size and V and J calls were adopted from that table, with D and trimming inferred from the DNA. Across this sample there are about 64,000 clones, with more than 80% seen only once. The ten largest clones take up roughly 9.2% of the sample.

Trimming takes 1 base from V and 4 bases from J, and the germline ends sit 8 bases apart. From cysteine to phenylalanine, the CDR3 is 13 amino acids long. Kept here is only the CDR3 DNA, which spans 39 bases and is read in frame from base 1. CDR1 and CDR2 (SGHAT, FQNNGV) derive from the germline V gene. The material sequenced was peripheral blood. This receptor was identified in a woman older than 75 with active COVID-19. The chain employs TRBV11-2 and TRBJ2-7; the D gene assignment is ambiguous. The nucleotide sequence reads as follows: TGTGCCAGCAGCTTAGTAGAGGAGTACGAGCAGTACTTC. This encodes CASSLVEEYEQYF.